What follows are 32 T cell receptor beta chains derived from one specimen sequenced in a study of blood T cells in healthy people across ages. Through a sample-barcoded 5' primer and a J-beta primer mix, a second PCR was run for roughly 6 to 11 cycles. TCRdb called the 5' RACE reads again in MiXCR, with one record for every CDR3 protein. The sample holds some 1.1 million distinct CDR3 sequences, 35% to 40% seen once. The source material was blood. All receptors derive from a man between 18 and 29 years old in good health.

The chain joins TRBV5-1 to TRBJ1-1; 8 nucleotides agree with TRBD1. The CDR3 length is 14 residues. The junction had 9 bases not matched to a gene; V was cut back by 4 bases and J by 7 bases. Germline assignment: CDR1 SGHRS and CDR2 YFSETQ. Here the CDR3 reads CASSRGQVDDEAFF. The CDR3 bases are TGCGCCAGCAGCCGGGGACAGGTCGATGATGAAGCTTTCTTT.

This chain joins TRBV20-1 and TRBJ2-7; TRBD2 aligns across 10 bases. Looked up from germline, CDR1 is DFQATT and CDR2 is SNEGSKA (reference sequence). This CDR3 comprises 14 residues. The J segment lost 9 bases and the V segment lost 5 bases, leaving 13 bases of the junction unmatched. CDR3 DNA: TGCAGTGCTTACCCTAGCGGGGGCAAGCAGGGGCAGTACTTC. This translates into CSAYPSGGKQGQYF.

This clonotype has just a few counts. V usage is TRBV6-5 and J usage is TRBJ2-7; 7 nucleotides line up with TRBD1. This CDR3 comprises 16 residues. The junction had 15 bases not matched to a gene; V was cut back by 6 bases and J by 4 bases. Germline V lookup: CDR1 MNHEY, CDR2 SVGAGI. The CDR3 DNA reads TGTGCCAGCAGCCTCATCTCGACAGGGAGCGCGTACGAGCAGTACTTC. Its protein is CASSLISTGSAYEQYF.

The rearrangement uses TRBV2 and TRBJ2-1; 8 nucleotides match TRBD1. The CDR3 is 13 residues long. Germline CDR1 is SNHLY and CDR2 is FYNNEI. V lost 6 bases, J lost 8 bases, and 6 bases stayed unmatched. CDR3 nucleotide sequence: TGTGCCAGCAGGATGGACAGGGAGTATGAGCAGTTCTTC. It yields the protein CASRMDREYEQFF.

This clonotype occurred a few times. The rearrangement uses TRBV4-3 and TRBJ1-4; D is possibly TRBD1 (6 bases). This CDR3 contains 16 residues. The germline gives CDR1 LGHNA, CDR2 YSLEER. Trimming took off 4 bases at V and 0 bases at J, with 12 bases between the two ends. For the CDR3, the DNA is TGCGCCAGCAGCCCCCGGACAGTGGCAACTAATGAAAAACTGTTTTTT. This encodes CASSPRTVATNEKLFF.

The gene calls are TRBV5-1 and TRBJ2-2; maybe TRBD1 (6 bases). Germline V gene lookup returns CDR1 SGHRS and CDR2 YFSETQ. CDR3 length: 16 residues. The V gene lost 0 bases and the J gene lost 4 bases, with 13 bases spanning the gap. The CDR3 protein is CASSLAPSGATGELFF. Written as DNA, the CDR3 is TGCGCCAGCAGCTTGGCCCCCTCAGGGGCCACCGGGGAGCTGTTTTTT.

This clonotype was seen repeatedly, ten times or more. The CDR3: CASSQEGQGSEKLFF. The CDR3 coding sequence is TGCGCCAGCAGCCAAGAAGGACAGGGGTCTGAAAAACTGTTTTTT. The chain employs TRBV4-1 and TRBJ1-4; 9 bases line up with TRBD1. CDR3 size: 15 residues. Germline CDR1 is MGHRA and CDR2 is YSYEKL. After removal of 0 bases from V and 7 bases from J, the junction contained 3 bases not matched to a gene.

This chain joins TRBV28 and TRBJ1-2, with unresolved D. This CDR3 is 13 amino acids long. The germline gives CDR1 MDHEN, CDR2 SYDVKM. With 2 bases removed from V and 7 bases from J, the gap between germline ends came to 11 bases. The CDR3 region is CASSLLVLGGYTF. CDR3 nucleotides: TGTGCCAGCAGTTTACTGGTTTTGGGTGGCTACACCTTC.

The chain couples TRBV10-3 to TRBJ1-2; no clear D gene. Germline V lookup: CDR1 ENHRY, CDR2 SYGVKD. Trimming removed 4 bases from V and 2 bases from J, with 11 bases in between. CDR3 length: 14 amino acids. The CDR3 spells CAISVGSVNYGYTF. CDR3 sequence (DNA): TGTGCCATCAGTGTGGGCAGCGTAAACTATGGCTACACCTTC.

The rearrangement uses TRBV20-1 and TRBJ2-3, with 9 bases lining up with TRBD2. There are 17 residues in the CDR3. The germline V gene encodes CDR1 DFQATT and CDR2 SNEGSKA (reference sequence). CDR3 nucleotides: TGCAGCCCCTTGGCGGGGGGCGGGGGGGCTGGCGCAGATACGCAGTATTTT. Translated: CSPLAGGGGAGADTQYF.

The rearrangement links TRBV4-3 to TRBJ2-3, with TRBD2 as a possible D gene (6 bases). Germline-derived CDR1 and CDR2 are LGHNA and YSLEER. Trimming removed 1 base from V and 0 bases from J, with 14 bases in between. The CDR3 contains 17 residues. CDR3 coding DNA: TGCGCCAGCAGCCAAGGATCGACGGGGGAAAGCACAGATACGCAGTATTTT. Translated: CASSQGSTGESTDTQYF.

The chain links TRBV6-2 or TRBV6-3 to TRBJ2-5; 9 nucleotides agree with TRBD1. Germline loops: CDR1 MNHEY, CDR2 SVGEGT. The CDR3 sequence is 17 residues long. The ends lost 0 bases at V and 2 bases at J; junction bases unmatched: 7. The CDR3 sequence: CASSYSYRGRGQETQYF. The CDR3 DNA is TGTGCCAGCAGTTACTCCTACAGGGGGCGAGGGCAAGAGACCCAGTACTTC.

The rearrangement uses TRBV7-3 and TRBJ2-3; 8 bases are shared with TRBD2. Trimming at V came to 1 base and at J to 2 bases, leaving 5 bases not matched to a gene. The V gene's germline CDR1 is SGHTA and CDR2 FQGTGA. The CDR3 runs to 16 residues. For the CDR3, the DNA is TGTGCCAGCAGCTTAAACGGGGGGGGGACCACAGATACGCAGTATTTT. It encodes CASSLNGGGTTDTQYF.

The V and J genes are TRBV20-1 and TRBJ2-7; D unresolved. V lost 0 bases and J 2 bases, leaving 17 bases between the germline ends. This CDR3 spans 16 amino acids. Germline lookup yields CDR1 DFQATT and CDR2 SNEGSKA (reference sequence). CDR3 loop: CSARDRGTASAYEQYF. Written as DNA, the CDR3 is TGCAGTGCTAGAGATCGAGGAACGGCCTCCGCCTACGAGCAGTACTTC.

The rearrangement links TRBV20-1 to TRBJ1-1, with D hard to call. The V gene's germline CDR1 is DFQATT and CDR2 SNEGSKA (reference sequence). V dropped 0 bases and J dropped 1 base, with 9 bases sitting between them. The CDR3 sequence is 14 residues long. For the CDR3, the DNA is TGCAGTGCTAGAGAACTTACAGCGAACACTGAAGCTTTCTTT. It encodes CSARELTANTEAFF.

The chain is built from TRBV12-3 or TRBV12-4 and TRBJ2-7, with D maybe TRBD2 (6 bases). The J call could be wrong; TRBJ2-5 is a better fit for the DNA end. There are 16 residues in the CDR3. CDR3 loop: CASSPVARLGGETQYF. The CDR3 region has the DNA TGTGCCAGCAGTCCAGTGGCTCGTTTGGGGGGAGAGACCCAGTACTTC.

The J gene is TRBJ2-7, the V gene TRBV20-1, with 9 bases matching TRBD1. V was clipped by 6 bases and J by 4 bases; unmatched bases: 10. The CDR3 consists of 14 residues. Germline V gene sequence: CDR1 DFQATT, CDR2 SNEGSKA (reference sequence). CDR3 bases: TGCAGTGCAACCACAGGGGGCATAACGTACGAGCAGTACTTC. Amino acids: CSATTGGITYEQYF.

The chain carries TRBV7-2 and TRBJ2-1; 7 positions match TRBD1. This CDR3 region has 14 residues. Germline V gives CDR1 SGHTA, CDR2 FQGNSA. V lost 5 bases to trimming and J lost 7 bases; unmatched junction nucleotides: 8. The CDR3 here is CASSPRQGWNEQFF. Here the CDR3 DNA reads TGTGCCAGCAGCCCCCGACAGGGATGGAATGAGCAGTTCTTC.

The table lists this clonotype with a few counts. The chain's CDR3 is CASTKEINYGYTF. CDR3 coding DNA: TGTGCCAGCACAAAGGAGATTAACTATGGCTACACCTTC. V and J are TRBV9 and TRBJ1-2; no clear D. The V gene's germline CDR1 is SGDLS and CDR2 YYNGEE. The CDR3 has 13 residues. V was clipped by 6 bases and J by 1 base, with 10 bases between them.

This clonotype was observed once. Likely a read error: the CDR3 ends without its conserved phenylalanine or tryptophan. This sequence joins TRBV20-1 and TRBJ2-1; the D is unclear. The CDR3 sequence is 10 residues long. Trimming cost V 5 bases and J 6 bases, with 5 bases left between them. Germline assignment: CDR1 DFQATT and CDR2 SNEGSKA (reference sequence). The CDR3 is CSAAPNEQFV. The CDR3, as DNA: TGCAGTGCTGCCCCCAATGAGCAGTTCGTC.

This clonotype has more than one count but fewer than ten. V gene TRBV12-3 or TRBV12-4 combines with J gene TRBJ2-5, with D unclear. The CDR3 totals 13 residues. V was pared by 6 bases and J by 0 bases, with 8 bases between. CDR3 in amino acids: CASRKAYQETQYF. As DNA, the CDR3 is TGTGCCAGCAGAAAGGCGTACCAAGAGACCCAGTACTTC.

This clonotype has just a few counts. One end of the junction varies from germline; a read error may be responsible. The chain is built from TRBV7-8 and TRBJ2-3, with D perhaps being TRBD1 or TRBD2 (7 bases each). Looked up from germline, CDR1 is SGHVS and CDR2 is FQNEAQ. This CDR3 contains 15 residues. The CDR3 region has the DNA TGTACCAGCAGCTTAATTCAGGGGGGGACAGATACGCAGTATTTT. As protein: CTSSLIQGGTDTQYF.

The chain employs TRBV7-3 and TRBJ2-5; TRBD1 aligns across 7 bases. The CDR3 has 15 amino acids. Germline assignment: CDR1 SGHTA and CDR2 FQGTGA. V shed 5 bases and J 2 bases; nucleotides not matched to a gene: 8. Here the CDR3 DNA reads TGTGCCAGCAGCGCCAACGGACAGGAGCAAGAGACCCAGTACTTC. This translates into CASSANGQEQETQYF. The full variable domain, in which reference TRBV7-3 and TRBJ2-5 provide the parts outside the CDR3, is GAGVSQTPSNKVTEKGKYVELRCDPISGHTALYWYRQSLGQGPEFLIYFQGTGAADDSGLPNDRFFAVRPEGSVSTLKIQRTERGDSAVYLCASSANGQEQETQYFGPGTRLLVL.

The rearrangement joins TRBV5-6 to TRBJ1-5; no firm D call. From germline, CDR1 is SGHDT and CDR2 YYEEEE. The ends were cut back, 4 bases at V and 5 bases at J, with 16 bases in the middle. This CDR3 comprises 15 residues. CDR3 region: CASSPSFGSYQPQHF. The CDR3 DNA sequence: TGTGCCAGCAGCCCATCCTTCGGCTCCTATCAGCCCCAGCATTTT.

The rearrangement links TRBV6-5 to TRBJ2-1; TRBD1 is a possible D gene (5 bases). V was clipped by 5 bases and J by 9 bases, with 11 bases between them. The CDR3 totals 12 residues. Per germline, CDR1 MNHEY and CDR2 SVGAGI. CDR3 coding DNA: TGTGCCAGCAGTCGCGGCGACAGTGAGCAGTTCTTC. This translates into CASSRGDSEQFF.

This chain joins TRBV14 and TRBJ2-5; D is unclear. Near its end, the DNA agrees better with TRBJ2-7, so the J call may be wrong. Germline CDR1 SGHDN, CDR2 FVKESK. The CDR3 consists of 11 residues. CDR3 sequence reads: CASSHSSEQYF. CDR3 nucleotides: TGTGCCAGCAGCCATTCCAGCGAGCAGTACTTC.

This clonotype occurred a few times. The rearrangement uses TRBV7-2 and TRBJ2-1; 8 positions match TRBD1. The end of the DNA fits TRBJ2-7 better, so the J call may be wrong. Germline CDR1 is SGHTA and CDR2 is FQGNSA. CDR3 length equals 15 residues. The CDR3 region has the DNA TGTGCCAGCAGCTCAGACAGGGGTTCCTACAATGAGCAGTACTTC. Its translation: CASSSDRGSYNEQYF.

This clonotype was counted a single time. The rearrangement uses TRBV11-2 and TRBJ2-3; 7 positions match TRBD2. With 6 bases clipped from V and 2 bases from J, the junction kept 17 bases outside the gene matches. CDR1 is SGHAT, CDR2 FQNNGV, per germline. The CDR3 sequence is 18 residues long. The CDR3 DNA is TGTGCCAGCAGTCAGGCCCCTCCGGCTAGCGGAAACACAGATACGCAGTATTTT. This encodes CASSQAPPASGNTDTQYF. Filled out from reference TRBV11-2 and TRBJ2-3, the complete variable domain reads EAGVAQSPRYKIIEKRQSVAFWCNPISGHATLYWYQQILGQGPKLLIQFQNNGVVDDSQLPKDRFSAERLKGVDSTLKIQPAKLEDSAVYLCASSQAPPASGNTDTQYFGPGTRLTVL.

The chain carries TRBV14 and TRBJ2-4; the D gene is possibly TRBD1 (6 bases). The CDR3 totals 13 residues. Trimming took 1 base from V and 6 from J, leaving 7 bases between them. Germline V gene lookup returns CDR1 SGHDN and CDR2 FVKESK. The CDR3 DNA is TGTGCCAGCAGCCAAGGAGGGGGAAACATTCAGTACTTC. Protein: CASSQGGGNIQYF.

The rearrangement uses TRBV20-1 and TRBJ2-1; D may be TRBD1 or TRBD2 (5 bases each). The CDR3 has 14 residues. Looked up from germline, CDR1 is DFQATT and CDR2 is SNEGSKA (reference sequence). V was shortened by 8 bases and J by 6 bases, with 20 bases between the two germline ends. CDR3 nucleotide sequence: TGCAGTAGCCCAGGGACGGGGACCTTCAATGAGCAGTTCTTC. Translating it yields CSSPGTGTFNEQFF.

This clonotype turned up a few times. The V call is TRBV2, the J call TRBJ2-7; 7 nucleotides agree with TRBD1. This CDR3 contains 15 residues. Looked up from germline, CDR1 is SNHLY and CDR2 is FYNNEI. V shed 2 bases, J shed 10 bases, and the junction held 14 bases outside the gene matches. The CDR3 sequence: CASSERGIDRVPQYF. As DNA, the CDR3 is TGTGCCAGCAGTGAAAGGGGAATAGACAGGGTCCCCCAGTACTTC.

A remark on this clonotype: Possible read error: a much larger clone is one base away. The J gene is TRBJ2-3, the V gene TRBV12-3 or TRBV12-4; 8 bases agree with TRBD1. The CDR3 runs 15 residues. CDR3 in amino acids: CASSRDRNPTDTEYF. In DNA form, the CDR3 reads TGTGCCAGCAGTCGGGACAGGAACCCCACAGATACGGAGTATTTT.